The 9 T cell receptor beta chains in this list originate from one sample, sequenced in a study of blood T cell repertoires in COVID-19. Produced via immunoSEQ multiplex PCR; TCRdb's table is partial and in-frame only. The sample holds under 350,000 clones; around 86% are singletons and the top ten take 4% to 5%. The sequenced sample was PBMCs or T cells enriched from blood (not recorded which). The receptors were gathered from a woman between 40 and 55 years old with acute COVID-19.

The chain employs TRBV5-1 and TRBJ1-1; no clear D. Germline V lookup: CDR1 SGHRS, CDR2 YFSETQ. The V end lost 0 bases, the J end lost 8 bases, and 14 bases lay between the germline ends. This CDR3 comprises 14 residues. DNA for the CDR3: TGCGCCAGCAGCTTGGCCTTGGGCGAACCGGAAGCTTTCTTT. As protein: CASSLALGEPEAFF.

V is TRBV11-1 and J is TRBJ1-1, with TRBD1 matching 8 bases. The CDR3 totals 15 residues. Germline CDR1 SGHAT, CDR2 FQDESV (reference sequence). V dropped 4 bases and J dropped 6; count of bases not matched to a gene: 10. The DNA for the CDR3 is TGTGCCAGCAGCTCTCAGGGGGCCGGTCCCCCTGAAGCTTTCTTT. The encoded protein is CASSSQGAGPPEAFF.

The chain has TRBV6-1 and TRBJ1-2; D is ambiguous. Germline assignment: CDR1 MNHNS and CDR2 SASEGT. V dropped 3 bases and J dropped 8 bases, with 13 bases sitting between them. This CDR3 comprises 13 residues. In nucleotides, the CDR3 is TGTGCCAGCAGTGACCCTCGCGGGTACGGCTACACCTTC. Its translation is CASSDPRGYGYTF.

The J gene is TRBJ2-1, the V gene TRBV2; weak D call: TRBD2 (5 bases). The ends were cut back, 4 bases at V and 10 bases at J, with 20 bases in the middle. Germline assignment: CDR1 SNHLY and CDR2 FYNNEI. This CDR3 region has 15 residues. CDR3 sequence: CASSATTSFPGEQFF. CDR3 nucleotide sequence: TGTGCCAGCAGTGCTACTACTAGTTTTCCAGGAGAGCAGTTCTTC.

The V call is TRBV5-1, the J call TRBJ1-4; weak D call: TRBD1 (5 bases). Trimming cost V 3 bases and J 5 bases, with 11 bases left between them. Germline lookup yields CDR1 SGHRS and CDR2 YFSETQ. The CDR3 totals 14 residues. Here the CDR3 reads CASSWGGPNEKLFF. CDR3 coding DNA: TGCGCCAGCAGCTGGGGGGGACCGAATGAAAAACTGTTTTTT.

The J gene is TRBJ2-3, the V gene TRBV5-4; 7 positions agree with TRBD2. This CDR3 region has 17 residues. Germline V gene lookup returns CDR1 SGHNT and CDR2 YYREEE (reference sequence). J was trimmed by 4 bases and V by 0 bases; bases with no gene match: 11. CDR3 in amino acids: CASSLGGGPRVADTQYF. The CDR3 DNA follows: TGTGCCAGCAGCTTGGGGGGGGGACCGAGGGTGGCAGATACGCAGTATTTT.

In DNA, the CDR3 is TGTGCCAGCAGTTTACACAGGGGGGGTACTAATGAAAAACTGTTTTTT. It specifies CASSLHRGGTNEKLFF. The chain is built from TRBV28 and TRBJ1-4; TRBD1 matches 8 bases. The CDR3 is 16 residues long. Per germline, CDR1 MDHEN and CDR2 SYDVKM. Unmatched junction bases numbered 4, after V lost 2 bases and J lost 2 bases.

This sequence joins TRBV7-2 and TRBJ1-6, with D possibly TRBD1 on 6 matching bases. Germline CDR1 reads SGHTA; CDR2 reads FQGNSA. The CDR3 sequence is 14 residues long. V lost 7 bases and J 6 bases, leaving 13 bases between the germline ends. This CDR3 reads CASTPGDGNSPLHF. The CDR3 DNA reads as TGTGCCAGCACCCCAGGGGACGGTAATTCACCCCTCCACTTT.

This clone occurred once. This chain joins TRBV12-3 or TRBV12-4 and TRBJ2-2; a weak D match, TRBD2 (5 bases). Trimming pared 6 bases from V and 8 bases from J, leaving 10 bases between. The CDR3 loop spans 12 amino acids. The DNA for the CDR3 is TGTGCCAGCAGCCGGGAAGGGGGGGAGCTGTTTTTT. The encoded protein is CASSREGGELFF.